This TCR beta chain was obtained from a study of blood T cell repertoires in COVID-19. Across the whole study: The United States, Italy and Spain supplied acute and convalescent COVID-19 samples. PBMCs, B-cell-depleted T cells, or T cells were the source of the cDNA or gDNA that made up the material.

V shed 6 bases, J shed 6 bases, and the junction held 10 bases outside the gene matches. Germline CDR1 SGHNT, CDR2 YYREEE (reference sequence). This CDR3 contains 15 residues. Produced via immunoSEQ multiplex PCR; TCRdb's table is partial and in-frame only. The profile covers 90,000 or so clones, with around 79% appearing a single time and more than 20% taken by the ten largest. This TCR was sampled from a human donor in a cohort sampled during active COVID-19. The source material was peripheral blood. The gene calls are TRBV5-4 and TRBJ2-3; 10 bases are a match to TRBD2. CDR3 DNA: TGTGCCAGCACCTTCCTAGCGGGAGAATCTGATACGCAGTATTTT. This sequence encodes CASTFLAGESDTQYF.